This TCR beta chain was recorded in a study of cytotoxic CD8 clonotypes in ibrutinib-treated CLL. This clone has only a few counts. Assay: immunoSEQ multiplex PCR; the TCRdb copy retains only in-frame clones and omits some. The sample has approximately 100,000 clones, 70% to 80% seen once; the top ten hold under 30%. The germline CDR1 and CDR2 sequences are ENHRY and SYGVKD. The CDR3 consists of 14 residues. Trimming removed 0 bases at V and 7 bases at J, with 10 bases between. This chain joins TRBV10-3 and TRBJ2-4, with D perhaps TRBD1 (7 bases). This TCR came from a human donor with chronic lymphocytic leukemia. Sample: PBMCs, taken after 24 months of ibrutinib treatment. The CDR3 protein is CAISESPGGNIQYF. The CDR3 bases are TGTGCCATCAGTGAGTCGCCAGGGGGGAACATTCAGTACTTC.